This T cell receptor beta chain appears in the sequencing data of a study of T-cell reconstitution after alpha-beta-depleted transplantation in children. This clonotype was counted only a few times. The junction had 10 bases not matched to a gene; V was cut back by 1 base and J by 3 bases. CDR1 is SGHAT and CDR2 is FQNNGV in the germline V gene. CDR3 length: 17 amino acids. Library preparation (for TCRbeta) was performed with unique molecular identifiers. TCRdb ran MiXCR on the PCR reads and lists one entry per CDR3 protein. In the table there are approximately 350,000 distinct CDR3 sequences, approximately 10% of which are singletons.

The clonotype comes from a human donor who donated a stem cell graft to a child with acute lymphoblastic leukemia. The J gene is TRBJ2-3, the V gene TRBV11-2, with 7 bases matching TRBD2. The material was PBMCs from the stem cell graft donor, obtained from the stem cell graft. CDR3 nucleotide sequence: TGTGCCAGCAGCTTAGGGCCCCTGGCGGGAGAGACAGATACGCAGTATTTT. Amino acids: CASSLGPLAGETDTQYF.